One sample yielded the 28 T cell receptor beta chains listed below, sequenced in a study of blood T cell repertoires in COVID-19. Sequencing used immunoSEQ multiplex PCR; TCRdb keeps in-frame clones, though not all of them. The sample has about 13,000 clones, roughly 88% seen once. Sequenced: peripheral blood. These receptors were taken from a human donor in a cohort sampled during active COVID-19.

The chain recombines TRBV6-5 with TRBJ2-7; 10 bases fit TRBD2. Trimming took 2 bases from V and 7 from J; bases not matched to a gene: 8. CDR1 and CDR2 (germline): MNHEY, SVGAGI. The CDR3 runs to 15 residues. CDR3 in DNA: TGTGCCAGCAGTTACGGAGCTAGCGGGGGTTGGGAGCAGTACTTC. Its translation is CASSYGASGGWEQYF.

The V call is TRBV7-2, the J call TRBJ2-3; D perhaps matches TRBD2 (6 bases). This CDR3 has 16 amino acids. V dropped 0 bases and J dropped 1 base, with 11 bases sitting between them. Germline CDR1 and CDR2: SGHTA and FQGNSA. CDR3 bases: TGTGCCAGCAGCTTAGCCCCTTGGGGGGGCACAGATACGCAGTATTTT. It yields the protein CASSLAPWGGTDTQYF.

The rearrangement uses TRBV12-5 and TRBJ2-3, with 7 bases identical to TRBD1. The J segment lost 4 bases and the V segment lost 1 base, leaving 2 bases of the junction unmatched. The CDR3 covers 14 residues. CDR1 and CDR2 from the germline V gene are LGHNT and FRNRAP. This CDR3 is CASGLATGADTQYF. CDR3 coding DNA: TGTGCTAGTGGTTTGGCTACAGGGGCAGATACGCAGTATTTT.

V and J are TRBV27 and TRBJ2-1, with TRBD1 as a possible D gene (6 bases). The V gene's germline CDR1 is MNHEY and CDR2 SMNVEV (reference sequence). The CDR3 has 11 residues. Trimming removed 8 bases from V and 8 bases from J, with 10 bases in between. This CDR3 reads CASGYRDEQFF. CDR3 bases: TGTGCCAGCGGCTACAGGGATGAGCAGTTCTTC.

The V and J genes are TRBV7-9 and TRBJ1-1, with TRBD1 matching 7 bases. Germline CDR1 is SEHNR and CDR2 is FQNEAQ (reference sequence). With 5 bases clipped from V and 2 bases from J, the junction kept 5 bases outside the gene matches. The CDR3 extends over 14 amino acids. CDR3 loop: CASSAGTVNTEAFF. In DNA form, the CDR3 reads TGTGCCAGCAGCGCCGGGACAGTCAACACTGAAGCTTTCTTT. Looking up the rest from reference TRBV7-9 and TRBJ1-1 gives the full variable domain: DTGVSQNPRHKITKRGQNVTFRCDPISEHNRLYWYRQTLGQGPEFLTYFQNEAQLEKSRLLSDRFSAERPKGSFSTLEIQRTEQGDSAMYLCASSAGTVNTEAFFGQGTRLTVV.

This clone was found a few times. This chain uses TRBV4-1 with TRBJ2-7; possibly TRBD1 for D (6 bases). Germline CDR1 reads MGHRA; CDR2 reads YSYEKL. Trimming cost V 0 bases and J 1 base, with 7 bases left between them. The CDR3 consists of 14 residues. CDR3 in amino acids: CASSQEGGSYEQYF. The CDR3 coding sequence is TGCGCCAGCAGCCAAGAAGGGGGTTCCTACGAGCAGTACTTC.

J is TRBJ1-1 and V is TRBV6-2 or TRBV6-3; the D is unclear. V was shortened by 1 base and J by 1 base, with 7 bases between the two germline ends. Per the germline V gene, CDR1 is MNHEY and CDR2 is SVGEGT. CDR3 length equals 14 residues. CDR3 residues: CASSYFDRNTEAFF. DNA of the CDR3: TGTGCCAGCAGTTACTTCGATAGGAACACTGAAGCTTTCTTT.

The chain couples TRBV19 to TRBJ2-7; D may be TRBD2 (6 bases). The V gene's germline CDR1 is LNHDA and CDR2 SQIVND (reference sequence). The CDR3 runs to 14 residues. V was clipped by 7 bases and J by 0 bases, with 13 bases between them. CDR3 in DNA: TGTGCCAGTAAACGGGGGTCCAGCTCCTACGAGCAGTACTTC. As protein: CASKRGSSSYEQYF.

The chain is built from TRBV5-5 and TRBJ1-3, with D perhaps TRBD1 (5 bases). Trimming left V 4 bases short and J 0 bases short, with 14 bases between. In germline, CDR1 is SGHKS, CDR2 YYEKEE (reference sequence). The CDR3 consists of 16 residues. CDR3 nucleotides: TGTGCCAGCAGCCCGGGCGGGGCCCCCTCTGGAAACACCATATATTTT. This gives the protein CASSPGGAPSGNTIYF.

The chain links TRBV9 to TRBJ1-3; D call uncertain. Trimming cost V 4 bases and J 0 bases, with 5 bases left between them. This CDR3 is 13 amino acids long. The germline V gene has CDR1 SGDLS and CDR2 YYNGEE. CDR3 amino acids: CASSSSSGNTIYF. The CDR3 DNA sequence: TGTGCCAGCAGCTCCAGCTCTGGAAACACCATATATTTT. The entire variable domain, with the rest obtained from reference TRBV9 and TRBJ1-3, is as follows: DSGVTQTPKHLITATGQRVTLRCSPRSGDLSVYWYQQSLDQGLQFLIQYYNGEERAKGNILERFSAQQFPDLHSELNLSSLELGDSALYFCASSSSSGNTIYFGEGSWLTVV.

This chain uses TRBV6-5 with TRBJ2-7; possibly TRBD1 for D (5 bases). The CDR3 covers 11 residues. Germline assignment: CDR1 MNHEY and CDR2 SVGAGI. Trimming took off 6 bases at V and 9 bases at J, with 12 bases between the two ends. CDR3 DNA: TGTGCCAGCAGAGGGGCCTCCGGGCAGTACTTC. Its protein product is CASRGASGQYF.

The rearrangement joins TRBV6-5 to TRBJ1-6; 10 bases are a match to TRBD1. The J segment lost 7 bases and the V segment lost 2 bases, leaving 2 bases of the junction unmatched. CDR3 size: 15 residues. The V gene's germline CDR1 is MNHEY and CDR2 SVGAGI. The CDR3 sequence: CASSYADRGNSPLHF. CDR3 in DNA: TGTGCCAGCAGTTACGCGGACAGGGGGAATTCACCCCTCCACTTT.

The chain combines TRBV5-1 with TRBJ2-5; D may be TRBD2 (6 bases). The CDR3 covers 13 residues. With 3 bases removed from V and 5 bases from J, the gap between germline ends came to 11 bases. Germline CDR1 SGHRS, CDR2 YFSETQ. Here the CDR3 reads CASSSTGEETQYF. CDR3 DNA sequence: TGCGCCAGCAGCTCTACGGGGGAGGAGACCCAGTACTTC.

This clone was observed a handful of times. The gene calls are TRBV4-1 and TRBJ1-5; 9 bases are a match to TRBD1. Per germline, CDR1 MGHRA and CDR2 YSYEKL. Trimming took 2 bases from V and 6 from J; bases not matched to a gene: 5. The CDR3 runs to 15 residues. The CDR3 coding sequence is TGCGCCAGCAGCCAAACAGGGGGCCCTTCTCAGCCCCAGCATTTT. This encodes CASSQTGGPSQPQHF.

The V gene is TRBV9, the J gene TRBJ2-2, with D unclear. V was shortened by 3 bases and J by 2 bases, with 8 bases between the two germline ends. This CDR3 is built from 14 residues. The germline V gene has CDR1 SGDLS and CDR2 YYNGEE. The CDR3 DNA follows: TGTGCCAGCAGCGGAGAATTCAACACCGGGGAGCTGTTTTTT. Translation: CASSGEFNTGELFF.

The chain links TRBV6-5 to TRBJ2-2; no firm D call. CDR3 length equals 14 residues. V dropped 0 bases and J dropped 1 base, with 3 bases sitting between them. CDR1 MNHEY and CDR2 SVGAGI come from the germline V gene. The CDR3 sequence is CASSYSMNTGELFF. CDR3 bases: TGTGCCAGCAGTTACTCTATGAACACCGGGGAGCTGTTTTTT.

V is TRBV4-3 and J is TRBJ1-2; 11 positions agree with TRBD1. CDR1 is LGHNA and CDR2 is YSLEER in the germline V gene. This CDR3 contains 14 residues. After removal of 4 bases from V and 7 bases from J, the junction contained 5 bases not matched to a gene. For the CDR3, the DNA is TGCGCCAGCAGCCTCGGACAGGGGGCGGGTGGCTACACCTTC. Amino acids: CASSLGQGAGGYTF.

V and J are TRBV29-1 and TRBJ2-5; 7 bases are a match to TRBD1. Trimming at V came to 6 bases and at J to 5 bases, leaving 12 bases not matched to a gene. This CDR3 has 14 residues. Germline V CDR1 and CDR2: SQVTM, ANQGSEA. DNA for the CDR3: TGCAGCGTCGTAACAGGGGAGAGGGCGGAGACCCAGTACTTC. It specifies CSVVTGERAETQYF.

V is TRBV4-1 and J is TRBJ1-4, with a tentative D call TRBD1 (6 bases). The V gene lost 2 bases and the J gene lost 8 bases, with 12 bases spanning the gap. The CDR3 spans 14 residues. Germline values: CDR1 MGHRA, CDR2 YSYEKL. The CDR3 sequence is CASSQPGAGEKLFF. CDR3 coding DNA: TGCGCCAGCAGCCAACCAGGGGCAGGGGAAAAACTGTTTTTT.

The CDR3 DNA sequence: TGTGCCAGCAGTTTAGACGGGGGAGGGCAGTTCTTC. Residues: CASSLDGGGQFF. The V call is TRBV12-3 or TRBV12-4, the J call TRBJ2-1, with D perhaps matching TRBD2 (6 bases). The CDR3 is 12 residues long. Between the trimmed V and J ends, which lost 1 base and 12 bases, there was a span of 10 bases.

This clone was found once. The rearrangement joins TRBV4-1 to TRBJ1-4; D remains unclear. V was cut by 3 bases and J by 8 bases, with 16 bases left in between. The germline V gene encodes CDR1 MGHRA and CDR2 YSYEKL. CDR3 length: 15 amino acids. The CDR3 is CASSQGRGQEEKLFF. The DNA of the CDR3 is TGCGCCAGCAGCCAGGGGAGAGGGCAGGAGGAAAAACTGTTTTTT.

The V call is TRBV7-9, the J call TRBJ1-6; 11 nucleotides align to TRBD1. This CDR3 is built from 14 residues. With V trimmed by 5 bases and J by 9 bases, 3 bases remained unmatched. Germline V gene sequence: CDR1 SEHNR, CDR2 FQNEAQ (reference sequence). The CDR3 sequence: CASSRGQGVSPLHF. CDR3 nucleotides: TGTGCCAGCAGCCGGGGACAGGGGGTTTCACCCCTCCACTTT.

The chain joins TRBV19 to TRBJ1-2, with 7 bases identical to TRBD1. Germline V gene data show CDR1 as LNHDA and CDR2 as SQIVND (reference sequence). J gave up 5 bases and V 1 base, and 7 bases lay outside the gene matches. The CDR3 has 15 amino acids. The CDR3, as DNA: TGTGCCAGTAGTATAGCTTACTCAGGGGGTTATGGCTACACCTTC. Encoded protein: CASSIAYSGGYGYTF.

This chain connects TRBV6-2 or TRBV6-3 to TRBJ1-2; 7 nucleotides line up with TRBD1. This CDR3 has 14 residues. CDR1 MNHEY and CDR2 SVGEGT come from the germline V gene. Losses at the gene ends were 0 bases for V and 7 bases for J; bases not matched to a gene: 5. CDR3 bases: TGTGCCAGCAGTTACTCAAGTACAGGGGTTGGCTACACCTTC. This sequence encodes CASSYSSTGVGYTF.

CDR3: CSVEDPAATYGYTF. For the CDR3, the DNA is TGCAGCGTTGAAGATCCCGCGGCCACCTATGGCTACACCTTC. This rearrangement joins TRBV29-1 to TRBJ1-2; D call uncertain. Trimming shortened V by 0 bases and J by 4 bases, and 12 bases separated the two germline ends. The CDR3 loop spans 14 amino acids. Germline-derived CDR1 and CDR2 are SQVTM and ANQGSEA.

The genes are TRBV27 and TRBJ2-1; the match to TRBD1 covers 7 bases. There are 13 residues in the CDR3. Germline V gives CDR1 MNHEY, CDR2 SMNVEV (reference sequence). V lost 8 bases, J lost 7 bases, and 8 bases stayed unmatched. The CDR3 bases are TGTGCCAGCCGGGACAGCGGCAGGAATGAGCAGTTCTTC. This sequence encodes CASRDSGRNEQFF.

The chain is built from TRBV27 and TRBJ1-2; 8 bases match TRBD1. The CDR3 consists of 14 residues. CDR1 and CDR2 from the germline V gene are MNHEY and SMNVEV (reference sequence). Losses at the gene ends were 7 bases for V and 4 bases for J; bases not matched to a gene: 8. In DNA form, the CDR3 reads TGTGCCAGCATGGGGGCAGGGGGCGGCTATGGCTACACCTTC. This gives the protein CASMGAGGGYGYTF.

The chain joins TRBV10-3 to TRBJ2-3, with 8 nucleotides matching TRBD2. Germline V lookup: CDR1 ENHRY, CDR2 SYGVKD. CDR3 length equals 14 residues. V lost 7 bases and J lost 1; bases outside the gene matches: 4. The CDR3 loop reads CAIMNGGGTDTQYF. CDR3 in DNA: TGTGCCATCATGAACGGGGGGGGCACAGATACGCAGTATTTT.